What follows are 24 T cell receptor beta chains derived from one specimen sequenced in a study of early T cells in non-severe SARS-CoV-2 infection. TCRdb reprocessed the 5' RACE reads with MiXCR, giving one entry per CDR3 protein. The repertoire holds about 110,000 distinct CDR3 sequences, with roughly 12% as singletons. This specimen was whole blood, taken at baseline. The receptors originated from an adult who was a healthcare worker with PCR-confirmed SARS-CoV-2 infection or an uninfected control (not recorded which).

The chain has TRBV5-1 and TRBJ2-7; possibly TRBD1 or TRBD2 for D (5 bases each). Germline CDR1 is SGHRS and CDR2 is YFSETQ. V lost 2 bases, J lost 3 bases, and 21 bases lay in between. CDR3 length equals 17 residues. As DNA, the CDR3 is TGCGCCAGCAGCTTACCGGAATCGGGACCGTGGAACTACGAGCAGTACTTC. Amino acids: CASSLPESGPWNYEQYF.

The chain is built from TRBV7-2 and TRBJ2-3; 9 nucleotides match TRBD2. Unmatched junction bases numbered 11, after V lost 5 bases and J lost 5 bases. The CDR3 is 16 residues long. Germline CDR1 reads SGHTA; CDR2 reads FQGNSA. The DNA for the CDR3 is TGTGCCAGCAGCGGCGGGACTAGCACTTTGGGAGATACGCAGTATTTT. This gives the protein CASSGGTSTLGDTQYF.

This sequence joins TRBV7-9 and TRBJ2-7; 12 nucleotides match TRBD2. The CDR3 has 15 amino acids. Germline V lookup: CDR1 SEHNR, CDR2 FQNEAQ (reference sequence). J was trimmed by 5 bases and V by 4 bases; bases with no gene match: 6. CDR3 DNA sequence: TGTGCCAGCAGCTCTATTACTAGCGGGAGGCACGAGCAGTACTTC. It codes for CASSSITSGRHEQYF. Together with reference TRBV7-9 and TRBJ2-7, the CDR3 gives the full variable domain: DTGVSQNPRHKITKRGQNVTFRCDPISEHNRLYWYRQTLGQGPEFLTYFQNEAQLEKSRLLSDRFSAERPKGSFSTLEIQRTEQGDSAMYLCASSSITSGRHEQYFGPGTRLTVT.

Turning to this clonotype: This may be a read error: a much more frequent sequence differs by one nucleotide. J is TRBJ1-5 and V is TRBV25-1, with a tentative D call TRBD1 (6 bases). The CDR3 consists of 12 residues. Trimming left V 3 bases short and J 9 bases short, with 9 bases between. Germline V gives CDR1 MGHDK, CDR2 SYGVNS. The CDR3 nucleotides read TGTGCCAGCAGTGACATACAGGGGCCCCAGCATTTT. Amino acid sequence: CASSDIQGPQHF. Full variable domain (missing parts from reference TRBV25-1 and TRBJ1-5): EADIYQTPRYLVIGTGKKITLECSQTMGHDKMYWYQQDPGMELHLIHYSYGVNSTEKGDLSSESTVSRIRTEHFPLTLESARPSHTSQYLCASSDIQGPQHFGDGTRLSIL.

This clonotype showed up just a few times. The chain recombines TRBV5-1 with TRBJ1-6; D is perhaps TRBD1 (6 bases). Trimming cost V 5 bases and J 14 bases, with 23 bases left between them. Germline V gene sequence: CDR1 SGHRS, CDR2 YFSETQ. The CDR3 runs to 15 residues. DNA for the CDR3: TGCGCCAGCAGAGCGGAAGGGGGGGCAAAGCCGGCCCTCCACTTT. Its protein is CASRAEGGAKPALHF.

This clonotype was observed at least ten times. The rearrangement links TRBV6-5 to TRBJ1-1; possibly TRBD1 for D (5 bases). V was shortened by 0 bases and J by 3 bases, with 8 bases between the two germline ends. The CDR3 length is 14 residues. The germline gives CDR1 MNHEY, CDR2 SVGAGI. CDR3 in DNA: TGTGCCAGCAGTTACTCCGAAGGGGACACTGAAGCTTTCTTT. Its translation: CASSYSEGDTEAFF.

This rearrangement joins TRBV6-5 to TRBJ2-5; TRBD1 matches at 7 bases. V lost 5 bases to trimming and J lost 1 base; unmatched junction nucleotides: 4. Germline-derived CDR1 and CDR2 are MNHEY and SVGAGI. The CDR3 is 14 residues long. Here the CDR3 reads CASSNRDSQETQYF. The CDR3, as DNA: TGTGCCAGCAGTAACCGGGACAGCCAAGAGACCCAGTACTTC.

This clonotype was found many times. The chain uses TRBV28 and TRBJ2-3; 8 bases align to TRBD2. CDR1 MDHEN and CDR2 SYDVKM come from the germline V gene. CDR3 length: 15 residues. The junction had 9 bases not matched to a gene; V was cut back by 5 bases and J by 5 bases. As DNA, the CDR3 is TGTGCCAGCAGTAGAACTAGCGGCCCCCGAGATACGCAGTATTTT. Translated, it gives CASSRTSGPRDTQYF.

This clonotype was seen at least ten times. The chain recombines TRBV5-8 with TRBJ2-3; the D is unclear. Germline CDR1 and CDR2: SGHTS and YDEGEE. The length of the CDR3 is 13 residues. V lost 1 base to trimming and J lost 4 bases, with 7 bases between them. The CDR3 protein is CASSLKGADTQYF. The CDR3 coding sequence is TGTGCCAGCAGCTTGAAGGGTGCAGATACGCAGTATTTT.

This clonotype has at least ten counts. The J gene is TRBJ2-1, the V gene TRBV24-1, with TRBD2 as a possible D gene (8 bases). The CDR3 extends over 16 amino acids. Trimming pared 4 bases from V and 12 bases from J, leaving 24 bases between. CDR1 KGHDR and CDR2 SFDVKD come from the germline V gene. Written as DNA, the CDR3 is TGTGCCACCAGTGAGGATTTGGCGGGAGGCCAGGGGGGGCAGTTCTTC. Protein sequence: CATSEDLAGGQGGQFF.

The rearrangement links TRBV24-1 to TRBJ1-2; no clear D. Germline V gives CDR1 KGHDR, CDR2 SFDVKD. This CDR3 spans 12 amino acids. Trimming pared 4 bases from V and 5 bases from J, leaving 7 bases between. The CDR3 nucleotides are TGTGCCACCAGTGAGAAAGAGTATGGCTACACCTTC. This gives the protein CATSEKEYGYTF.

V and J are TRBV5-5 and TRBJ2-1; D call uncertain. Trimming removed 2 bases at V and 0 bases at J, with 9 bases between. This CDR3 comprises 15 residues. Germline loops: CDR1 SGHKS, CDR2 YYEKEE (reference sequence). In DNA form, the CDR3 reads TGTGCCAGCAGCTTTTTCATGAGCTCCTACAATGAGCAGTTCTTC. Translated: CASSFFMSSYNEQFF.

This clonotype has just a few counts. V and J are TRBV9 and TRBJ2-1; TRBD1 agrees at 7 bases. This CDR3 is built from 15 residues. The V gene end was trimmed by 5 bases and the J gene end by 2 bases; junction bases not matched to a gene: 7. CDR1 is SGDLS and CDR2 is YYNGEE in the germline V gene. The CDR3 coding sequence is TGTGCCAGCAGGGCCACAGGGGCTCCCTACAATGAGCAGTTCTTC. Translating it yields CASRATGAPYNEQFF.

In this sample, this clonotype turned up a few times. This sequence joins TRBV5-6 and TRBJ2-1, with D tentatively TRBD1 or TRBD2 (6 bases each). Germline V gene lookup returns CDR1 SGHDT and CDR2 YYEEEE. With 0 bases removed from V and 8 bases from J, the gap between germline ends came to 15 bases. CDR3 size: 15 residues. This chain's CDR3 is CASSLVGGPFDEQFF. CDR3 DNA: TGTGCCAGCAGCTTGGTAGGGGGGCCCTTTGATGAGCAGTTCTTC.

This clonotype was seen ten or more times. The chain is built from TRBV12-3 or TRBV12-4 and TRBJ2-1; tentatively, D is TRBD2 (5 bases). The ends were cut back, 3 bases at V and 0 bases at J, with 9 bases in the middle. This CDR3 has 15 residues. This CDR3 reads CASSFVGSSYNEQFF. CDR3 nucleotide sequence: TGTGCCAGCAGTTTTGTGGGGAGCTCCTACAATGAGCAGTTCTTC.

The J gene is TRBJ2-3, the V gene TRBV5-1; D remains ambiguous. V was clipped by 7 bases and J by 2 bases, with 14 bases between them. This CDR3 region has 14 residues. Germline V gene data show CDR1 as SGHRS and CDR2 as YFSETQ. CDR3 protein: CASATFDSTDTQYF. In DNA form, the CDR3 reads TGCGCCAGCGCTACCTTTGACTCCACAGATACGCAGTATTTT.

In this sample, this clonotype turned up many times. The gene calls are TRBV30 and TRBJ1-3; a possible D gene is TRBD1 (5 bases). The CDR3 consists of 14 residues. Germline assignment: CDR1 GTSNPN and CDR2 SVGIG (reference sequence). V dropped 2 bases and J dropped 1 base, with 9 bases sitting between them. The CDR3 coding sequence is TGTGCCTGGAGTTTGGGGGGATCTGGAAACACCATATATTTT. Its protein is CAWSLGGSGNTIYF.

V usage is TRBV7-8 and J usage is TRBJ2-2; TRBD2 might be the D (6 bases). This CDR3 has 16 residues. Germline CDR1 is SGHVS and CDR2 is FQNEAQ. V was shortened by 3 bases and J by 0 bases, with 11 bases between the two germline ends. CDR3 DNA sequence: TGTGCCAGCAGCTTTGTGCGGGGCGCGAACACCGGGGAGCTGTTTTTT. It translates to CASSFVRGANTGELFF.

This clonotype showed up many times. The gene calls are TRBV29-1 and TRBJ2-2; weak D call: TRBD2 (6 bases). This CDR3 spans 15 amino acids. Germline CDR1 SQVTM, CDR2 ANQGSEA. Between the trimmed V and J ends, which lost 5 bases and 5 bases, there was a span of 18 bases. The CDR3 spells CSVFFRRAGTGELFF. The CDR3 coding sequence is TGCAGCGTTTTCTTTCGGAGGGCCGGAACCGGGGAGCTGTTTTTT.

CDR3 in DNA: TGTGCCAGCAGTTTATCTACGAGCAGGGGAGTAGCTTTCTTT. It yields the protein CASSLSTSRGVAFF. The gene calls are TRBV27 and TRBJ1-1, with D maybe TRBD1 (6 bases). Trimming took 0 bases from V and 10 from J, leaving 15 bases between them. CDR1 and CDR2 from the germline V gene are MNHEY and SMNVEV (reference sequence). This CDR3 spans 14 amino acids.

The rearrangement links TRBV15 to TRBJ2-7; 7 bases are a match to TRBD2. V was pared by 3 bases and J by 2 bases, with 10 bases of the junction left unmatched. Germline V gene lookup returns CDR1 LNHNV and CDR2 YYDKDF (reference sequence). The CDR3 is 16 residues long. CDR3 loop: CATSRALLRGTYEQYF. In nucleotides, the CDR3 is TGTGCCACCAGCAGGGCCTTATTGCGGGGGACCTACGAGCAGTACTTC.

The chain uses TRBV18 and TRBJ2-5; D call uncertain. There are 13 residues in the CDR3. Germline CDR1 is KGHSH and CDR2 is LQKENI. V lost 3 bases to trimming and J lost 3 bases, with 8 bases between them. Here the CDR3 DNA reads TGTGCCAGCTCACCCCGGGTAGAAGAGACCCAGTACTTC. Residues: CASSPRVEETQYF.

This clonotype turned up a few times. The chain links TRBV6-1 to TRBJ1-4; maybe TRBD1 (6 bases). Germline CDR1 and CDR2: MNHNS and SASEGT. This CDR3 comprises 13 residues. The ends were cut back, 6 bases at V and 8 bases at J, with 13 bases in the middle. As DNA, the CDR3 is TGTGCCAGCAGCATCAGGGGTGGAGAAAAACTGTTTTTT. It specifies CASSIRGGEKLFF.

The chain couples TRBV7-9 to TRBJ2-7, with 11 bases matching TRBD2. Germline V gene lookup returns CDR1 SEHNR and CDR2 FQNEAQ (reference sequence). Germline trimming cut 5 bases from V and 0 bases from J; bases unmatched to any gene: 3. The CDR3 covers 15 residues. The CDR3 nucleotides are TGTGCCAGCAGCACCGGGACTAGCGGCTCCTACGAGCAGTACTTC. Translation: CASSTGTSGSYEQYF. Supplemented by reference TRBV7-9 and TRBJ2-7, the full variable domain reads DTGVSQNPRHKITKRGQNVTFRCDPISEHNRLYWYRQTLGQGPEFLTYFQNEAQLEKSRLLSDRFSAERPKGSFSTLEIQRTEQGDSAMYLCASSTGTSGSYEQYFGPGTRLTVT.